The TCR beta chain described here comes from a study of shared clonotypes between healthy human individuals. Study information: Per-donor plates numbered three CD4 naive, three CD4 memory, two CD8 naive and one CD8 memory.

Study-level points and caveats: A handful of donors showed sharing of 4.5% to 5% of naive CD4 clonotypes.

Germline V gene data show CDR1 as MNHEY and CDR2 as SMNVEV (reference sequence). Trimming left V 2 bases short and J 3 bases short, with 12 bases between. The CDR3 sequence is 15 residues long. Original processing notes: Junction-only sequences without quality scores were provided by ImmunoSEQ, so filtering was different. Data came from immunoSEQ multiplex PCR; TCRdb stores just in-frame clones and leaves some out. V, J and clone size are those of that table, while D and trimming were read from the DNA. Of roughly 2.5 million clones listed, more than 90% are singletons. With respect to this clone: Its antigen is not known.

The sample was naive CD4+ T cells sorted from blood. The subset here: CD45RA+ positively selected. The TCR sequence derives from a man aged 18 to 29 in good health. V usage is TRBV27 and J usage is TRBJ2-3; D remains ambiguous. The CDR3 loop reads CASSLMHNRTDTQYF. The CDR3, as DNA: TGTGCCAGCAGTTTAATGCATAATAGGACAGATACGCAGTATTTT.